One and the same sample provided the 13 T cell receptor beta chains below, sequenced in a study of blood T cell repertoires in COVID-19. Data came from immunoSEQ multiplex PCR; TCRdb stores just in-frame clones and leaves some out. The data contain fewer than 75,000 clones, around 90% of them singletons. The sequenced sample was peripheral blood. The source of these receptors is a human donor in a cohort sampled during active COVID-19.

The V and J genes are TRBV27 and TRBJ1-2; D gene unclear. This CDR3 spans 15 amino acids. Germline V gene sequence: CDR1 MNHEY, CDR2 SMNVEV (reference sequence). The V end lost 0 bases, the J end lost 2 bases, and 10 bases lay between the germline ends. Here the CDR3 reads CASSLSPLGNYGYTF. As DNA, the CDR3 is TGTGCCAGCAGTTTATCGCCTCTGGGCAACTATGGCTACACCTTC.

J is TRBJ2-4 and V is TRBV2; D not certain. Between the trimmed V and J ends, which lost 3 bases and 3 bases, there was a span of 9 bases. The germline CDR1 and CDR2 sequences are SNHLY and FYNNEI. This CDR3 has 14 residues. The CDR3 DNA follows: TGTGCCAGCAGTGACCTGGCTGGCAAAAACATTCAGTACTTC. Translated, it gives CASSDLAGKNIQYF.

The chain joins TRBV14 to TRBJ1-2; D is unresolved. V dropped 0 bases and J dropped 4 bases, with 21 bases sitting between them. Germline V gene sequence: CDR1 SGHDN, CDR2 FVKESK. The CDR3 runs 18 residues. This CDR3 is CASSQDYSYSPLLYGYTF. In nucleotides, the CDR3 is TGTGCCAGCAGCCAAGATTACTCCTATTCCCCTTTACTCTATGGCTACACCTTC. Filled out from reference TRBV14 and TRBJ1-2, the complete variable domain reads EAGVTQFPSHSVIEKGQTVTLRCDPISGHDNLYWYRRVMGKEIKFLLHFVKESKQDESGMPNNRFLAERTGGTYSTLKVQPAELEDSGVYFCASSQDYSYSPLLYGYTFGSGTRLTVV.

This chain links TRBV10-3 with TRBJ1-1; 7 bases are shared with TRBD1. Germline V gene sequence: CDR1 ENHRY, CDR2 SYGVKD. V dropped 4 bases and J dropped 1; count of bases not matched to a gene: 6. The length of the CDR3 is 15 residues. The CDR3 reads CAISGGRGENTEAFF. In DNA, the CDR3 is TGTGCCATCAGTGGGGGCAGGGGGGAGAACACTGAAGCTTTCTTT.

In DNA form, the CDR3 reads TGTGCCAGCAGCAGGGTTAACTACGAGCAGTACTTC. Protein sequence: CASSRVNYEQYF. The rearrangement links TRBV2 to TRBJ2-7, with D possibly matching TRBD1 (5 bases). Trimming removed 6 bases at V and 3 bases at J, with 9 bases between. From germline, CDR1 is SNHLY and CDR2 FYNNEI. The CDR3 runs to 12 residues.

The V call is TRBV27, the J call TRBJ2-5; 7 bases are shared with TRBD1. This CDR3 contains 14 residues. Trimming at V came to 4 bases and at J to 5 bases, leaving 7 bases not matched to a gene. Looked up from germline, CDR1 is MNHEY and CDR2 is SMNVEV (reference sequence). The CDR3 is CASSSQGVGETQYF. The DNA of the CDR3 is TGTGCCAGCAGTTCCCAGGGGGTCGGGGAGACCCAGTACTTC.

This clone was picked up one time. This chain uses TRBV18 with TRBJ2-6; possible D gene TRBD1, 5 bases. V was pared by 2 bases and J by 0 bases, with 8 bases between. The CDR3 has 16 residues. Germline V gene sequence: CDR1 KGHSH, CDR2 LQKENI. The CDR3 protein is CASSPGHTSGANVLTF. The DNA of the CDR3 is TGTGCCAGCTCACCAGGACACACCTCTGGGGCCAACGTCCTGACTTTC.

V and J are TRBV28 and TRBJ2-7; D not resolved. V was clipped by 1 base and J by 6 bases, with 4 bases between them. There are 11 residues in the CDR3. The V gene's germline CDR1 is MDHEN and CDR2 SYDVKM. DNA of the CDR3: TGTGCCAGCAGTTTATTCCTCGAGCAGTACTTC. Translated, it gives CASSLFLEQYF.

The chain joins TRBV7-2 to TRBJ2-3; TRBD2 aligns across 15 bases. The CDR3 is 16 residues long. CDR1 SGHTA and CDR2 FQGNSA come from the germline V gene. J gave up 3 bases and V 5 bases, and 3 bases lay outside the gene matches. Here the CDR3 reads CASSRTSGRGTDTQYF. For the CDR3, the DNA is TGTGCCAGCAGCCGGACTAGCGGGAGGGGGACAGATACGCAGTATTTT.

The rearrangement joins TRBV7-2 to TRBJ2-5; no definite D call. The CDR3 is 13 amino acids. The germline V and J ends were trimmed by 5 bases and 5 bases, with 12 bases remaining between them. Germline CDR1 is SGHTA and CDR2 is FQGNSA. CDR3 protein: CASSTPSAETQYF. CDR3 coding DNA: TGTGCCAGCAGCACACCTAGTGCCGAGACCCAGTACTTC.

The rearrangement uses TRBV12-3 or TRBV12-4 and TRBJ2-3; 7 bases agree with TRBD1. The CDR3 runs 13 residues. V dropped 5 bases and J dropped 4; count of bases not matched to a gene: 3. The CDR3 loop reads CASSRQGPDTQYF. The CDR3 DNA is TGTGCCAGCAGTCGACAGGGCCCAGATACGCAGTATTTT.

The V call is TRBV18, the J call TRBJ2-7, with TRBD2 as a possible D gene (6 bases). Trimming pared 6 bases from V and 3 bases from J, leaving 24 bases between. Germline loops: CDR1 KGHSH, CDR2 LQKENI. CDR3 length: 17 residues. This CDR3 reads CASSLRRGTAGNYEQYF. In DNA, the CDR3 is TGTGCCAGCTCGCTTAGGAGAGGGACGGCGGGAAACTACGAGCAGTACTTC. Full variable domain (remainder filled in from reference TRBV18 and TRBJ2-7): NAGVMQNPRHLVRRRGQEARLRCSPMKGHSHVYWYRQLPEEGLKFMVYLQKENIIDESGMPKERFSAEFPKEGPSILRIQQVVRGDSAAYFCASSLRRGTAGNYEQYFGPGTRLTVT.

The chain couples TRBV28 to TRBJ2-2, with 10 bases aligning to TRBD2. The CDR3 totals 16 residues. CDR1 and CDR2 (germline): MDHEN, SYDVKM. Trimming cost V 6 bases and J 1 base; bases outside gene matches: 5. The CDR3 protein is CASRLAGGQNTGELFF. CDR3 nucleotides: TGTGCCAGCAGGTTAGCGGGAGGACAGAACACCGGGGAGCTGTTTTTT. Full variable domain (outside the CDR3, taken from reference TRBV28 and TRBJ2-2): DVKVTQSSRYLVKRTGEKVFLECVQDMDHENMFWYRQDPGLGLRLIYFSYDVKMKEKGDIPEGYSVSREKKERFSLILESASTNQTSMYLCASRLAGGQNTGELFFGEGSRLTVL.